These T cell receptor beta chains were read from a single sample in a study of liver allograft versus peripheral blood T cells. TCRdb re-called the reads through MiXCR, storing one row per CDR3 protein. This sample carries about 3,900 distinct CDR3 sequences, 20% to 25% of them seen once, and the ten largest clones take 4.5%. The receptors were sampled from a human patient who had a liver transplant. A share of the T cells may be of graft donor origin. CDR3s include the opening cysteine and the closing phenylalanine or tryptophan. D genes are given only for firm matches. For some rows the clone size is stated as once, few or many, or as a class when expanded; others skip it.

. 15 TRBJ2-4 TRBV20-1 . CSARGASRAKNIQYF TGCAGTGCTAGAGGGGCGAGCCGAGCCAAAAACATTCAGTACTTC
. 12 TRBJ2-7 TRBV20-1 medium-sized CSVQEGSYEQYF TGCAGTGTCCAGGAGGGCTCCTACGAGCAGTACTTC
. 14 TRBJ2-1 TRBV6-5 medium-sized CASSYRTDFDEQFF TGTGCCAGCAGTTACCGGACGGATTTCGATGAGCAGTTCTTC
. 15 TRBJ2-7 TRBV10-3 medium-sized CAISRPNPGYYEQYF TGTGCCATCAGCCGACCAAATCCGGGGTACTACGAGCAGTACTTC
. 16 TRBJ1-2 TRBV9 medium-sized CASSVTGNIANYGYTF TGTGCCAGCAGCGTAACCGGGAACATCGCCAACTATGGCTACACCTTC
. 16 TRBJ1-3 TRBV10-3 large CAISGDSGSSGNTIYF TGTGCCATCAGTGGGGACTCTGGAAGCTCTGGAAACACCATATATTTT
TRBD2 16 TRBJ2-4 TRBV20-1 . CSARSPGLAENNIQYF TGCAGTGCTAGATCCCCGGGACTAGCGGAGAACAACATTCAGTACTTC
. 14 TRBJ1-1 TRBV7-9 . CASSLMGDSSEAFF TGTGCCAGCAGCTTAATGGGGGATTCATCTGAAGCTTTCTTT
. 17 TRBJ1-6 TRBV5-5 medium-sized CASSSLSAGHYNSPLHF TGTGCCAGCAGCTCCTTGTCGGCAGGCCACTATAATTCACCCCTCCACTTT
. 13 TRBJ1-2 TRBV19 medium-sized CASNRGDNYGYTF TGTGCCAGTAATCGGGGGGATAACTATGGCTACACCTTC
. 14 TRBJ1-4 TRBV5-1 . CASSPTARGEKLFF TGCGCCAGCAGTCCGACAGCCCGAGGGGAAAAACTGTTTTTT
. 12 TRBJ2-7 TRBV2 medium-sized CASTSTSYEQYF TGTGCCAGCACCTCAACTTCCTACGAGCAGTACTTC
. 12 TRBJ1-5 TRBV20-1 medium-sized CSVGQGGQPQHF TGCAGTGTGGGTCAGGGCGGTCAGCCCCAGCATTTT